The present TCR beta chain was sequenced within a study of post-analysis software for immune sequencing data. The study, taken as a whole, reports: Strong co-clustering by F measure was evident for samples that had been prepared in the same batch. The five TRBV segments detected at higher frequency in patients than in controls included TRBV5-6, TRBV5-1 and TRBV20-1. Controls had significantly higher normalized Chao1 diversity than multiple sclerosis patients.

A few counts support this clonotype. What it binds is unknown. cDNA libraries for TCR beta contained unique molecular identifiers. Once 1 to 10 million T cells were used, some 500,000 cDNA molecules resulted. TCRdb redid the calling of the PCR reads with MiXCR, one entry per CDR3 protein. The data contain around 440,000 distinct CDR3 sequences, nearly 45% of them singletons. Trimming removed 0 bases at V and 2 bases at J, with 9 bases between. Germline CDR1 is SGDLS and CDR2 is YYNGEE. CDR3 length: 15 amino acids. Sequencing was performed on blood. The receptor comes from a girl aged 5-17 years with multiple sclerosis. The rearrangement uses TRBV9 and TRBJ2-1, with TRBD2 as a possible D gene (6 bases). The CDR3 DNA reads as TGTGCCAGCAGCGTAGCGGGAGAGGCCTACAATGAGCAGTTCTTC. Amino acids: CASSVAGEAYNEQFF.